This T cell receptor (beta chain) was identified in a study of T cells in Graves' hyperthyroidism and ophthalmopathy. TCR beta CDR3 sequences were amplified from RNA transcripts. HTBI primers were the set used in a first-round RT-PCR of the TCR CDR3. TCRdb itself ran the multiplex PCR reads through MiXCR, one entry per CDR3 protein. The sample has some 620,000 distinct CDR3 sequences, 15% to 20% seen once. This clonotype occurred a few times. Its antigen remains unidentified. Notes on the study in general: Blood held most thyroid clonotypes expanded above 0.001 frequency.

The V gene's germline CDR1 is LNHDA and CDR2 SQIVND (reference sequence). Trimming shortened V by 6 bases and J by 4 bases, and 15 bases separated the two germline ends. The CDR3 has 14 residues. The receptor was derived from a woman aged 25 to 39 with Graves' hyperthyroidism. The sample comprised blood. The V call is TRBV19, the J call TRBJ1-1; D is ambiguous. The DNA for the CDR3 is TGTGCCAGTAGGGAGAGGGTAAAGGGCACTGAAGCTTTCTTT. Translating gives CASRERVKGTEAFF.